One and the same sample provided the 6 T cell receptor beta chains below, sequenced in a study of T cells in Graves' hyperthyroidism and ophthalmopathy. TCR beta CDR3 regions were amplified from RNA transcripts. The HTBI primer set served for first-round RT-PCR of the TCR CDR3. Using its own MiXCR run on the multiplex PCR reads, TCRdb lists one record per CDR3 protein. The sample comprises about half a million distinct CDR3 sequences, roughly 20% of which are singletons, and more than 25% rests with the top ten. Sequenced sample: blood. These receptor sequences come from a young man with Graves' hyperthyroidism.

Many counts were recorded for this clonotype. The genes are TRBV2 and TRBJ2-3; the D is unclear. V shed 9 bases and J shed 5 bases, with 18 bases lying between them. The CDR3 is 14 residues long. Germline-derived CDR1 and CDR2 are SNHLY and FYNNEI. CDR3 sequence reads: CARGSKVRKDTQYF. CDR3 bases: TGTGCCAGGGGTTCCAAAGTTCGTAAAGATACGCAGTATTTT.

This sequence joins TRBV2 and TRBJ2-7, with 10 bases lining up with TRBD2. The CDR3 consists of 17 residues. V shed 6 bases, J shed 2 bases, and the junction held 13 bases outside the gene matches. The germline gives CDR1 SNHLY, CDR2 FYNNEI. The CDR3 spells CASRNPAALAGAYEQYF. Here the CDR3 DNA reads TGTGCCAGCAGAAACCCAGCTGCCCTAGCGGGGGCCTACGAGCAGTACTTC. Combining the CDR3 with reference TRBV2 and TRBJ2-7 gives the whole variable domain EPEVTQTPSHQVTQMGQEVILRCVPISNHLYFYWYRQILGQKVEFLVSFYNNEISEKSEIFDDQFSVERPDGSNFTLKIRSTKLEDSAMYFCASRNPAALAGAYEQYFGPGTRLTVT.

The sample holds many counts of this clonotype. The chain links TRBV12-3 or TRBV12-4 to TRBJ1-1, with a possible D match to TRBD1 (5 bases). V lost 4 bases to trimming and J lost 1 base, with 10 bases between them. The CDR3 sequence is 14 residues long. The CDR3: CASSWGTGNTEAFF. CDR3 coding DNA: TGTGCCAGCAGTTGGGGTACAGGGAACACTGAAGCTTTCTTT.

This clonotype has a handful of counts. This rearrangement joins TRBV30 to TRBJ1-1; 8 positions agree with TRBD1. Per germline, CDR1 GTSNPN and CDR2 SVGIG (reference sequence). The junction had 5 bases not matched to a gene; V was cut back by 0 bases and J by 5 bases. CDR3 size: 14 residues. CDR3 amino acids: CAWSVGQGRTEAFF. In DNA, the CDR3 is TGTGCCTGGAGTGTCGGACAGGGTCGTACTGAAGCTTTCTTT.

This clonotype was detected ten times or more. The genes are TRBV6-1 and TRBJ2-2; no reliable D call. Trimming stripped 4 bases from V and 0 bases from J, with 6 bases between. Germline V gene lookup returns CDR1 MNHNS and CDR2 SASEGT. The CDR3 extends over 14 amino acids. The CDR3 sequence is CASSVQPNTGELFF. The CDR3, as DNA: TGTGCCAGCAGTGTCCAGCCGAACACCGGGGAGCTGTTTTTT.

The V and J genes are TRBV7-9 and TRBJ2-7, with TRBD2 as a possible D gene (6 bases). Germline CDR1 reads SEHNR; CDR2 reads FQNEAQ (reference sequence). The CDR3 totals 15 residues. V was cut by 5 bases and J by 3 bases, with 17 bases left in between. CDR3 residues: CASSPGASERYEQYF. For the CDR3, the DNA is TGTGCCAGCAGCCCGGGTGCTAGCGAACGCTACGAGCAGTACTTC.